The TCR beta chain described here comes from a study of PD-1 blockade in mismatch repair-deficient tumors. Study-level findings and limits: After pembrolizumab, tumor-resident clones rose rapidly, then generally contracted before radiologic responses.

Every patient had mismatch repair deficiency by PCR or immunohistochemistry. A few pembrolizumab responders had their TCRs sequenced. Only in-frame clones appear in the TCRdb table, and some are missing; sequencing was by immunoSEQ multiplex PCR. Counted here are tens of thousands of clones, roughly 80% occurring once; the ten biggest clones make up around 2.7%. This clone has a handful of counts. Antigen: not known. Per the germline V gene, CDR1 is MNHEY and CDR2 is SVGAGI. With 2 bases clipped from V and 7 bases from J, the junction kept 11 bases outside the gene matches. There are 15 residues in the CDR3.

This receptor was obtained from an adult with mismatch repair-deficient cancer. Sample: peripheral blood, taken 12 weeks after starting pembrolizumab. This chain uses TRBV6-5 with TRBJ2-7; 7 nucleotides align to TRBD2. For the CDR3, the DNA is TGTGCCAGCAGTTACCTCGGGGAGGGCCGAGGGGAGCAGTACTTC. It specifies CASSYLGEGRGEQYF.